A selection of T cell receptor beta chains follows, all from one sample in a study of T cell repertoires in cytomegalovirus infection. TCRdb re-analysed the reads in MiXCR, keeping a single row per CDR3 protein. This sample has 70,000 to 95,000 distinct CDR3 sequences; 25% to 30% occur once, and the top ten carry roughly 70%. Their specific antigens are unknown. The material sequenced was CD8+ T cells from cultured PBMCs, taken from culture after CMV antigen stimulation. Source of these receptors: a human donor in good health (CMV status not recorded). Some clones in this sample may be carry-over from other donors' samples. CDR3s include the opening cysteine and the closing phenylalanine or tryptophan. The order of the fields is CDR3 length, V gene, J gene, clone size, D gene, CDR3 protein, CDR3 DNA. A D gene is named only where the DNA matches it firmly. A clone size is listed for some rows: how often the clone was seen (once, few, many), or a class if it is expanded.

13	TRBV7-8	TRBJ2-7	NA	NA	CASRAELGYEQYF	TGTGCCAGCAGGGCCGAGTTAGGCTACGAGCAGTACTTC
13	TRBV7-2	TRBJ2-2	NA	NA	CASTLGLRGELFF	TGTGCCAGCACCCTAGGGCTGCGCGGGGAGCTGTTTTTT
13	TRBV4-2	TRBJ2-3	NA	NA	CASSQERQDTQYF	TGTGCCAGCAGCCAAGAGAGGCAGGATACGCAGTATTTT
13	TRBV19	TRBJ2-7	few	TRBD1	CASTSTGDGEQYF	TGTGCCAGTACCTCGACAGGGGACGGCGAGCAGTACTTC
14	TRBV6-2/TRBV6-3	TRBJ2-5	few	NA	CASRGAAIQETQYF	TGTGCCAGCAGAGGGGCAGCCATCCAAGAGACCCAGTACTTC
16	TRBV12-3/TRBV12-4	TRBJ1-1	NA	NA	CASSLSLGGLDTEAFF	TGTGCCAGCAGTTTAAGCTTGGGAGGGTTGGACACTGAAGCTTTCTTT
10	TRBV29-1	TRBJ1-1	NA	NA	CSVRGTEAFF	TGCAGCGTTAGGGGGACTGAAGCTTTCTTT
12	TRBV6-2/TRBV6-3	TRBJ2-7	few	NA	CASSSLDYEQYF	TGTGCCAGCAGTTCATTAGACTACGAGCAGTACTTC
16	TRBV3-1	TRBJ2-2	NA	NA	CASSQARSMNTGELFF	TGTGCCAGCAGCCAAGCGCGATCTATGAACACCGGGGAGCTGTTTTTT
12	TRBV2	TRBJ2-7	NA	NA	CASRETGLEQYF	TGTGCCAGCAGGGAGACAGGTCTCGAGCAGTACTTC
11	TRBV25-1	TRBJ2-5	few	NA	CASSEGWTQYF	TGTGCCAGCAGTGAAGGATGGACCCAGTACTTC
13	TRBV19	TRBJ2-7	NA	NA	CASSQTDSYEQYF	TGTGCCAGTAGTCAGACGGACTCCTACGAGCAGTACTTC
14	TRBV12-3/TRBV12-4	TRBJ1-1	NA	NA	CASSSSIMNTESFF	TGTGCCAGCAGTTCTTCTATCATGAACACTGAATCTTTCTTT
14	TRBV7-9	TRBJ1-2	NA	NA	CASSLGSLHYGYTF	TGTGCCAGCAGCTTAGGTTCACTTCACTATGGCTACACCTTC
11	TRBV28	TRBJ1-1	NA	NA	CASREGPEAFF	TGTGCCAGCAGGGAGGGTCCTGAAGCTTTCTTT
14	TRBV27	TRBJ2-1	NA	NA	CASSRSQYYNEQFF	TGTGCCAGCAGTCGATCCCAATACTACAATGAGCAGTTCTTC
15	TRBV11-2	TRBJ2-7	few	NA	CASSLGAQDNYEQYF	TGTGCCAGCAGCTTAGGAGCACAGGACAACTACGAGCAGTACTTC
14	TRBV19	TRBJ1-1	many	NA	CASSIRAQNTEAFF	TGTGCCAGTAGTATCAGGGCCCAGAACACTGAAGCTTTCTTT
16	TRBV2	TRBJ1-6	NA	NA	CASSSRGGGYNSPLHF	TGTGCCAGCAGCTCCAGGGGTGGGGGCTATAATTCACCCCTCCACTTT
14	TRBV7-9	TRBJ1-1	many	NA	CASSLVVGDTEAFF	TGTGCCAGCAGCTTAGTCGTGGGGGACACTGAAGCTTTCTTT
15	TRBV12-3/TRBV12-4	TRBJ2-1	few	TRBD2	CASSFASGGGNEQFF	TGTGCCAGCAGTTTTGCGAGCGGGGGGGGAAATGAGCAGTTCTTC
10	TRBV2	TRBJ2-1	NA	NA	CATQVNEQFF	TGTGCCACCCAAGTTAATGAGCAGTTCTTC
15	TRBV6-5	TRBJ1-1	few	TRBD1	CASRASQGKDTEAFF	TGTGCCAGCAGAGCTTCACAGGGGAAGGACACTGAAGCTTTCTTT
14	TRBV6-5	TRBJ2-1	many	TRBD1	CASSSPGQGIEQFF	TGTGCCAGCAGCAGCCCGGGACAGGGGATTGAGCAGTTCTTC
14	TRBV2	TRBJ2-3	NA	NA	CAIARGSAEDTQYF	TGTGCCATCGCGAGGGGGTCCGCCGAAGATACGCAGTATTTT
13	TRBV7-8	TRBJ2-7	NA	NA	CASSLRQTYEQYF	TGTGCCAGCAGCTTGCGGCAGACCTACGAGCAGTACTTC
13	TRBV3-1	TRBJ2-1	few	NA	CASRDSLYNEQFF	TGTGCCAGCAGGGACTCGCTGTACAATGAGCAGTTCTTC
11	TRBV4-1	TRBJ2-2	NA	NA	CASSDTGELFF	TGCGCCAGCAGCGACACCGGGGAGCTGTTTTTT
16	TRBV18	TRBJ1-5	NA	NA	CASSPPHAGSNQPQHF	TGTGCCAGCTCACCACCGCACGCAGGTAGCAATCAGCCCCAGCATTTT
17	TRBV20-1	TRBJ2-7	once	NA	CSAGELEQAARSYEQYF	TGCAGTGCTGGAGAGCTTGAACAGGCCGCGCGCTCCTACGAGCAGTACTTC
17	TRBV4-1	TRBJ1-1	many	TRBD1	CASSQRSRGTGYTEAFF	TGCGCCAGCAGCCAACGTTCCCGCGGGACAGGGTACACTGAAGCTTTCTTT
16	TRBV7-4	TRBJ2-5	NA	TRBD2	CASSFEAGGPQETQYF	TGTGCCAGCAGCTTTGAAGCGGGGGGGCCTCAAGAGACCCAGTACTTC
14	TRBV3-1	TRBJ2-3	NA	NA	CASSQYRAPDTQYF	TGTGCCAGCAGCCAATACAGGGCTCCAGATACGCAGTATTTT
16	TRBV12-3/TRBV12-4	TRBJ2-7	few	NA	CASSNSGGGEVYEQYF	TGTGCCAGCAGTAATTCGGGTGGGGGAGAGGTATACGAGCAGTACTTC
14	TRBV12-3/TRBV12-4	TRBJ2-3	NA	NA	CASSRTLGGDTQYF	TGTGCCAGCAGTCGGACTTTAGGAGGGGATACGCAGTATTTT
14	TRBV7-8	TRBJ1-1	many	TRBD1	CASSLETGDTEAFF	TGTGCCAGCAGCTTAGAGACAGGGGACACTGAAGCTTTCTTT
14	TRBV20-1	TRBJ2-7	NA	NA	CSARGVESRHEQYF	TGCAGTGCTAGAGGGGTTGAGTCCCGGCACGAGCAGTACTTC
15	TRBV29-1	TRBJ2-7	NA	TRBD2	CSVGLAGRYSYEQYF	TGCAGCGTTGGGCTAGCGGGGAGATACTCCTACGAGCAGTACTTC
17	TRBV15	TRBJ2-6	NA	NA	CATSPRWGISGANVLTF	TGTGCCACCAGCCCCCGGTGGGGTATCTCTGGGGCCAACGTCCTGACTTTC
14	TRBV5-1	TRBJ2-5	many	TRBD1	CASSYGQGLKTQYF	TGCGCCAGCAGCTACGGACAGGGTTTGAAGACCCAGTACTTC
16	TRBV20-1	TRBJ2-7	NA	NA	CSARDPRAVPFYEQYF	TGCAGTGCTAGAGATCCCAGGGCCGTTCCGTTCTACGAGCAGTACTTC
13	TRBV5-4	TRBJ2-3	few	NA	CASSLRLTDTQYF	TGTGCCAGCAGCTTGCGCCTCACAGATACGCAGTATTTT
15	TRBV6-1	TRBJ2-7	few	NA	CASSEDLGFRGEQYF	TGTGCCAGCAGTGAAGATCTGGGCTTTAGGGGCGAGCAGTACTTC
13	TRBV7-4	TRBJ2-7	NA	TRBD1	CAGSWDRGPEQYF	TGTGCCGGCAGCTGGGACAGGGGCCCCGAGCAGTACTTC
14	TRBV12-3/TRBV12-4	TRBJ1-1	NA	NA	CASSYRSPLTEAFF	TGTGCCAGCAGTTACCGATCGCCTCTGACTGAAGCTTTCTTT
14	TRBV9	TRBJ2-5	few	NA	CASSDRTAQETQYF	TGTGCCAGCAGCGATCGGACAGCACAAGAGACCCAGTACTTC
12	TRBV20-1	TRBJ2-5	many	NA	CSSQRVSETQYF	TGCAGTTCCCAGAGGGTGAGCGAGACCCAGTACTTC
11	TRBV6-1	TRBJ2-7	NA	NA	CASSYGTSWYF	TGTGCCAGCAGTTACGGGACATCCTGGTACTTC
15	TRBV27	TRBJ2-3	NA	TRBD2	CASSLGLAGIDTQYF	TGTGCCAGCAGTTTAGGGCTAGCGGGGATAGATACGCAGTATTTT
14	TRBV4-1	TRBJ2-1	NA	NA	CASSQVGAYNEQFF	TGCGCCAGCAGCCAAGTAGGGGCCTACAATGAGCAGTTCTTC
15	TRBV2	TRBJ2-1	NA	NA	CASSENLRSYNEQFF	TGTGCCAGCAGTGAAAACCTGCGCTCCTACAATGAGCAGTTCTTC
13	TRBV10-3	TRBJ2-1	once	NA	CAISEASYNEQFF	TGTGCCATCAGTGAGGCTTCATACAATGAGCAGTTCTTC
12	TRBV12-3/TRBV12-4	TRBJ1-1	few	NA	CASLWQGTEAFF	TGTGCCAGCCTCTGGCAGGGAACGGAAGCTTTCTTT
16	TRBV7-2	TRBJ1-3	many	NA	CASSLEGSFSGNTIYF	TGTGCCAGCAGCTTAGAGGGGTCGTTCTCTGGAAACACCATATATTTT
12	TRBV18	TRBJ2-5	many	NA	CASSLNQETQYF	TGTGCCAGCTCCCTCAACCAAGAGACCCAGTACTTC
13	TRBV11-2	TRBJ2-5	NA	NA	CASRETNQETQYF	TGTGCCAGTCGGGAGACTAACCAAGAGACCCAGTACTTC
15	TRBV7-6	TRBJ1-6	many	TRBD1	CASSFQGADVSPLHF	TGTGCCAGCAGCTTCCAGGGGGCGGACGTCTCACCCCTCCACTTT